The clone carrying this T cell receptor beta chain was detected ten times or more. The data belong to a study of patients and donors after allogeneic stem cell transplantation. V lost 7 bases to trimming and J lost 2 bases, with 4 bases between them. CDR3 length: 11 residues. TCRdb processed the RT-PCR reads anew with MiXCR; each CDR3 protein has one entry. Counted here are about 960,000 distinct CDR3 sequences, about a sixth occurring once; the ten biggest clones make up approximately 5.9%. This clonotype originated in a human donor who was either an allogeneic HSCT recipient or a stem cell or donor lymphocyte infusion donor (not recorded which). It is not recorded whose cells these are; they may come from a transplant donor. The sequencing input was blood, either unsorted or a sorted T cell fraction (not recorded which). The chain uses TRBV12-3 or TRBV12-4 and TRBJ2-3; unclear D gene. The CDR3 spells CASTDTDTQYF. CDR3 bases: TGTGCCAGCACCGACACAGATACGCAGTATTTT.